A selection of T cell receptor beta chains follows, all from one sample in a study of cytomegalovirus exposure and HLA in healthy donors. Repertoires were generated with immunoSEQ multiplex PCR, while TCRdb's copy carries only in-frame clones and drops some. The sample has 150,000 to 200,000 clones. Input material: PBMCs. These receptors originate from a woman in her sixties in good health and CMV-seronegative. The CDR3 runs from the conserved cysteine through the conserved F or W. Fields, in order: CDR3 length, J gene, D gene, V gene, CDR3 protein, CDR3 DNA. D genes are given only for firm matches.

length: 14; J: TRBJ1-1; D: .; V: TRBV27; CDR3: CASSRRQENTEAFF; DNA: TGTGCCAGCAGTCGTCGACAGGAGAACACTGAAGCTTTCTTT
length: 16; J: TRBJ1-5; D: .; V: TRBV19; CDR3: CASSIVGGVGNQPQHF; DNA: TGTGCCAGTAGTATAGTGGGAGGGGTGGGCAATCAGCCCCAGCATTTT
length: 14; J: TRBJ1-1; D: .; V: TRBV5-1; CDR3: CASSPTGRNTEAFF; DNA: TGCGCCAGCAGCCCCACAGGGCGGAACACTGAAGCTTTCTTT
length: 14; J: TRBJ1-2; D: TRBD1; V: TRBV7-9; CDR3: CASSWTGFNYGYTF; DNA: TGTGCCAGCAGCTGGACAGGGTTTAACTATGGCTACACCTTC
length: 18; J: TRBJ1-6; D: .; V: TRBV5-1; CDR3: CASSLGFAGVTYNSPLHF; DNA: TGCGCCAGCAGCTTGGGGTTTGCAGGGGTAACCTATAATTCACCCCTCCACTTT
length: 10; J: TRBJ2-1; D: .; V: TRBV20-1; CDR3: CSAWGDEQFF; DNA: TGCAGTGCCTGGGGAGATGAGCAGTTCTTC
length: 15; J: TRBJ2-5; D: TRBD1; V: TRBV28; CDR3: CASRSGTGGAGTQYF; DNA: TGTGCCAGCAGGAGCGGGACAGGGGGCGCGGGGACCCAGTACTTC
length: 16; J: TRBJ1-3; D: .; V: TRBV21-1; CDR3: CASSKGQGASGNTIYF; DNA: TGTGCCAGCAGCAAAGGACAGGGGGCTTCTGGAAACACCATATATTTT
length: 15; J: TRBJ2-2; D: .; V: TRBV2; CDR3: CASRVGTSATGELFF; DNA: TGTGCCAGCAGGGTAGGGACTTCTGCAACCGGGGAGCTGTTTTTT
length: 19; J: TRBJ2-3; D: TRBD1; V: TRBV4-1; CDR3: CASSQDVSGIGQGADTQYF; DNA: TGCGCCAGCAGCCAAGATGTCTCGGGGATTGGACAGGGGGCAGATACGCAGTATTTT
length: 14; J: TRBJ2-2; D: TRBD1; V: TRBV7-9; CDR3: CASSGGQGVGELFF; DNA: TGTGCCAGCAGCGGGGGACAGGGGGTCGGGGAGCTGTTTTTT
length: 16; J: TRBJ1-1; D: TRBD1; V: TRBV10-3; CDR3: CAISESRDRGLTEAFF; DNA: TGTGCCATCAGTGAGTCGAGGGACAGGGGGCTCACTGAAGCTTTCTTT
length: 14; J: TRBJ2-7; D: .; V: TRBV10-1; CDR3: CASSPHTGSYEQYF; DNA: TGCGCCAGCAGCCCCCATACAGGATCCTACGAGCAGTACTTC
length: 15; J: TRBJ1-2; D: TRBD1; V: TRBV19; CDR3: CASSPRDRGGYGYTF; DNA: TGTGCCAGTAGTCCAAGGGACAGGGGAGGCTATGGCTACACCTTC
length: 15; J: TRBJ2-5; D: TRBD1; V: TRBV10-3; CDR3: CAIRRQGGLQETQYF; DNA: TGTGCCATCAGGAGACAGGGGGGTCTCCAAGAGACCCAGTACTTC
length: 13; J: TRBJ2-5; D: TRBD1; V: TRBV6-5; CDR3: CASSPGQGKTQYF; DNA: TGTGCCAGCAGCCCCGGACAGGGGAAGACCCAGTACTTC
length: 15; J: TRBJ1-5; D: .; V: TRBV6-5; CDR3: CASSTLTGGNQPQHF; DNA: TGTGCCAGCAGTACATTGACAGGAGGAAATCAGCCCCAGCATTTT
length: 16; J: TRBJ2-1; D: .; V: TRBV4-1; CDR3: CASSPRADRLYNEQFF; DNA: TGCGCCAGCAGCCCCAGGGCGGACAGACTATACAATGAGCAGTTCTTC
length: 16; J: TRBJ2-7; D: .; V: TRBV4-3; CDR3: CASSRGWSLSSYEQYF; DNA: TGCGCCAGCAGCCGAGGGTGGTCTTTGAGCTCCTACGAGCAGTACTTC
length: 15; J: TRBJ2-1; D: TRBD1; V: TRBV5-1; CDR3: CASSLQGGGYNEQFF; DNA: TGCGCCAGCAGCTTACAGGGGGGTGGGTACAATGAGCAGTTCTTC
length: 15; J: TRBJ2-2; D: TRBD2; V: TRBV6-5; CDR3: CASKRAGGPAGELFF; DNA: TGTGCCAGCAAGAGAGCGGGGGGGCCCGCCGGGGAGCTGTTTTTT
length: 18; J: TRBJ2-3; D: TRBD2; V: TRBV19; CDR3: CASSIPPRTSGGTDTQYF; DNA: TGTGCCAGTAGTATCCCACCCCGGACTAGCGGGGGGACAGATACGCAGTATTTT
length: 14; J: TRBJ2-6; D: .; V: TRBV7-3; CDR3: CASSLTTGANVLTF; DNA: TGTGCCAGCAGCTTAACCACTGGGGCCAACGTCCTGACTTTC
length: 14; J: TRBJ2-3; D: .; V: TRBV9; CDR3: CASSFSGLTDTQYF; DNA: TGTGCCAGCAGCTTTAGCGGACTCACAGATACGCAGTATTTT
length: 13; J: TRBJ2-2; D: .; V: TRBV11-2; CDR3: CASGTYASGELFF; DNA: TGTGCCAGCGGGACTTATGCATCCGGGGAGCTGTTTTTT
length: 13; J: TRBJ2-7; D: .; V: TRBV5-5; CDR3: CASSFNYRAEQYF; DNA: TGTGCCAGCAGCTTCAATTACAGGGCCGAGCAGTACTTC
length: 14; J: TRBJ1-2; D: .; V: TRBV7-6; CDR3: CASSSGYSRYGYTF; DNA: TGTGCCAGCAGCTCCGGTTACTCTCGCTATGGCTACACCTTC
length: 15; J: TRBJ2-7; D: TRBD1; V: TRBV6-5; CDR3: CASSYSRGSSYEQYF; DNA: TGTGCCAGCAGTTACTCCAGGGGGTCCTCCTACGAGCAGTACTTC
length: 13; J: TRBJ1-4; D: .; V: TRBV7-6; CDR3: CASSRGPLEKLFF; DNA: TGTGCCAGCAGCAGGGGCCCGTTAGAAAAACTGTTTTTT
length: 15; J: TRBJ1-2; D: .; V: TRBV6-1; CDR3: CASSESGGRVLGYTF; DNA: TGTGCCAGCAGTGAATCCGGAGGGAGGGTACTTGGCTACACCTTC
length: 17; J: TRBJ1-2; D: .; V: TRBV5-1; CDR3: CASSLAAGNRANYGYTF; DNA: TGCGCCAGCAGCTTGGCGGCAGGGAACAGAGCTAACTATGGCTACACCTTC
length: 14; J: TRBJ2-3; D: TRBD2; V: TRBV7-2; CDR3: CASSTSGGPDTQYF; DNA: TGTGCCAGCAGCACTAGCGGGGGGCCAGATACGCAGTATTTT
length: 15; J: TRBJ2-2; D: TRBD2; V: TRBV9; CDR3: CASSPTSGGTGELFF; DNA: TGTGCCAGCAGCCCGACTAGCGGCGGGACCGGGGAGCTGTTTTTT
length: 13; J: TRBJ2-5; D: .; V: TRBV15; CDR3: CATSRDRRETQYF; DNA: TGTGCCACCAGCAGAGATAGGAGGGAGACCCAGTACTTC
length: 13; J: TRBJ2-5; D: TRBD1; V: TRBV19; CDR3: CASSTRTGRTQYF; DNA: TGTGCCAGTAGTACCCGGACAGGGAGGACCCAGTACTTC
length: 14; J: TRBJ1-5; D: .; V: TRBV27; CDR3: CASSLSFSFQPQHF; DNA: TGTGCCAGCAGTTTATCGTTCAGTTTTCAGCCCCAGCATTTT
length: 13; J: TRBJ2-1; D: TRBD2; V: TRBV30; CDR3: CAWSVGEGLGQFF; DNA: TGTGCCTGGAGTGTGGGGGAGGGTCTTGGGCAGTTCTTC
length: 13; J: TRBJ1-1; D: .; V: TRBV5-4; CDR3: CASSLGARSEAFF; DNA: TGTGCCAGCAGCTTGGGGGCCCGTTCTGAAGCTTTCTTT
length: 14; J: TRBJ2-7; D: TRBD1; V: TRBV5-1; CDR3: CASSPDRVDYEQYF; DNA: TGCGCCAGCAGCCCGGACAGGGTGGACTACGAGCAGTACTTC
length: 15; J: TRBJ2-7; D: TRBD1; V: TRBV6-6; CDR3: CASSKRQGSDYEQYF; DNA: TGTGCCAGCAGTAAAAGACAGGGGTCTGACTACGAGCAGTACTTC
length: 14; J: TRBJ2-1; D: TRBD1; V: TRBV6-4; CDR3: CASSVGQGSNEQFF; DNA: TGTGCCAGCAGTGTGGGACAGGGGTCGAATGAGCAGTTCTTC